The rows below give T cell receptor beta chains drawn from one sample of a study of cytomegalovirus exposure and HLA in healthy donors. Profiled with immunoSEQ multiplex PCR; TCRdb holds only in-frame clones, not every one. This table has roughly 80,000 clones, approximately 74% appearing once. Sequencing used PBMCs. These receptors all come from a woman aged 45 to 65 in good health and CMV-seropositive. CDR3s include the opening cysteine and the closing phenylalanine or tryptophan. The D gene is left open where the match is weak. Only part of the rows carry a size: once, few, many, or a class if the clone is expanded.

j_call v_call d_call cdr3_length clone_size cdr3_aa cdr3_nt
TRBJ1-2 TRBV4-1 - 13 - CASSQVGNYGYTF TGCGCCAGCAGCCAAGTTGGCAACTATGGCTACACCTTC
TRBJ2-1 TRBV6-4 - 15 - CASRNSGTSYNEQFF TGTGCCAGCAGAAATAGCGGAACCTCCTACAATGAGCAGTTCTTC
TRBJ1-2 TRBV30 - 12 - CAWSTQGYGYTF TGTGCCTGGAGTACGCAGGGATATGGCTACACCTTC
TRBJ2-7 TRBV5-1 TRBD2 14 - CASSLLSGSYEQYF TGCGCCAGCAGCTTGTTGAGCGGGAGTTACGAGCAGTACTTC
TRBJ2-5 TRBV5-1 TRBD2 17 - CASSLGGLAATQETQYF TGCGCCAGCAGCTTGGGGGGACTAGCGGCCACCCAAGAGACCCAGTACTTC
TRBJ1-3 TRBV11-2 - 11 - CASSTRDTIYF TGTGCCAGCAGCACCAGGGACACCATATATTTT
TRBJ2-3 TRBV4-2 TRBD2 18 - CASSQSGAASGSTDTQYF TGTGCCAGCAGCCAATCCGGAGCGGCTAGCGGTAGCACAGATACGCAGTATTTT
TRBJ2-3 TRBV29-1 TRBD1 14 - CSVEVDRGLDTQYF TGCAGCGTTGAAGTGGACAGGGGGCTTGATACGCAGTATTTT
TRBJ1-1 TRBV25-1 TRBD1 14 - CASSETGLGTEAFF TGTGCCAGCAGTGAGACAGGGCTCGGCACTGAAGCTTTCTTT
TRBJ2-5 TRBV9 TRBD2 15 - CASSPEAGDRETQYF TGTGCCAGCAGCCCAGAAGCGGGAGATAGGGAGACCCAGTACTTC
TRBJ2-1 TRBV5-1 - 14 - CASSLVRQRDEQFF TGCGCCAGCAGCTTGGTCCGACAGCGGGATGAGCAGTTCTTC
TRBJ2-5 TRBV4-2 TRBD1 18 - CASSQGDRGIEYQETQYF TGTGCCAGCAGCCAAGGGGACAGGGGAATCGAGTACCAAGAGACCCAGTACTTC
TRBJ2-7 TRBV28 TRBD2 16 few CASKPSLAGGPYEQYF TGTGCCAGCAAGCCCTCCCTAGCGGGAGGACCCTACGAGCAGTACTTC
TRBJ2-3 TRBV29-1 - 12 few CSVVLGTDTQYF TGCAGCGTTGTACTAGGCACAGATACGCAGTATTTT